Listed here are 24 T cell receptor beta chains from one sample, sequenced in a study of blood T cells in healthy people across ages. A second PCR of roughly 6 to 12 cycles used a sample-barcoded 5' primer and a J-beta primer mix. Using its own MiXCR run on the 5' RACE reads, TCRdb lists one record per CDR3 protein. The table records around 1,700,000 distinct CDR3 sequences, 28% of them present only once. Source material: blood. The receptors here all came from a woman aged 25 to 39 in good health.

Only a few counts were recorded for this clonotype. The chain uses TRBV27 and TRBJ2-1; D assignment may be TRBD1 or TRBD2 (6 bases each). The CDR3 is 15 amino acids. V gave up 7 bases and J gave up 6 bases, with 19 bases separating them. The germline V gene encodes CDR1 MNHEY and CDR2 SMNVEV (reference sequence). The CDR3 reads CASNAPGAISNEQFF. As DNA, the CDR3 is TGTGCCAGCAACGCCCCGGGGGCCATTTCCAATGAGCAGTTCTTC.

Only a few counts were recorded for this clonotype. The genes are TRBV7-9 and TRBJ1-1; D gene uncertain. Looked up from germline, CDR1 is SEHNR and CDR2 is FQNEAQ (reference sequence). Trimming took off 4 bases at V and 1 base at J, with 13 bases between the two ends. The CDR3 totals 15 residues. The CDR3 nucleotides read TGTGCCAGCAGCTCCCAAGCCTCGGGGAACACTGAAGCTTTCTTT. Translating it yields CASSSQASGNTEAFF.

The chain links TRBV12-3 or TRBV12-4 to TRBJ1-1, with D uncertain. The CDR3 contains 14 residues. V lost 3 bases, J lost 1 base, and 9 bases lay in between. The DNA for the CDR3 is TGTGCCAGCAGTTTTGGTCACCGGAACACTGAAGCTTTCTTT. Translated: CASSFGHRNTEAFF.

This clonotype was recorded only once. One base away lies a much larger clone, so this may be a sequencing read error. V usage is TRBV6-5 and J usage is TRBJ2-5; either TRBD1 or TRBD2 may supply D (5 bases each). V gave up 3 bases and J gave up 11 bases, with 13 bases separating them. This CDR3 contains 12 residues. Germline CDR1 is MNHEY and CDR2 is SVGAGI. The CDR3 DNA sequence: TGTGCCAGCAGTTATGCGATGGGGGAGCAGTACTTC. It yields the protein CASSYAMGEQYF.

This clonotype was seen only a few times. The genes are TRBV7-2 and TRBJ2-5; 16 positions agree with TRBD2. TRBJ2-7 matches the DNA end more closely, so the J call is doubtful. The CDR3 is 18 residues long. Per the germline V gene, CDR1 is SGHTA and CDR2 is FQGNSA. For the CDR3, the DNA is TGTGCCAGCAGCCCCGGGACTAGCGGGAGGGCCTCTGTCTACGAGCAGTACTTC. Its translation: CASSPGTSGRASVYEQYF.

The table lists this clonotype with a few counts. V usage is TRBV5-1 and J usage is TRBJ2-2; 14 positions match TRBD2. Germline assignment: CDR1 SGHRS and CDR2 YFSETQ. Trimming removed 4 bases from V and 0 bases from J; junction bases left unmatched: 17. The CDR3 spans 22 residues. This CDR3 reads CASSAASAQGLAGGSNTGELFF. The DNA of the CDR3 is TGCGCCAGCAGCGCGGCGTCAGCCCAAGGACTAGCGGGGGGTTCGAACACCGGGGAGCTGTTTTTT.

This clonotype turned up a few times. The chain is built from TRBV20-1 and TRBJ2-1; D possibly corresponds to TRBD1 (5 bases). CDR1 and CDR2 (germline): DFQATT, SNEGSKA (reference sequence). The CDR3 has 12 amino acids. V was shortened by 2 bases and J by 8 bases, with 10 bases between the two germline ends. The CDR3 sequence: CSARSAGYEQFF. The CDR3 DNA follows: TGCAGTGCTAGATCCGCAGGGTATGAGCAGTTCTTC.

This chain uses TRBV2 with TRBJ2-7; TRBD2 agrees at 11 bases. Gene TRBJ2-5 matches the end of the DNA better, so the J call may be wrong. The CDR3 extends over 14 amino acids. CDR1 and CDR2 from the germline V gene are SNHLY and FYNNEI. The CDR3 DNA reads TGTGCCGGCATCCCGGGACTAGCGGCGGAGACCCAGTACTTC. Its translation is CAGIPGLAAETQYF.

This clonotype was detected a few times. J is TRBJ2-1 and V is TRBV7-2; TRBD2 is a possible D gene (5 bases). Near its end, the DNA agrees better with TRBJ2-7, so the J call may be wrong. The CDR3 has 15 amino acids. From germline, CDR1 is SGHTA and CDR2 FQGNSA. The CDR3 loop reads CASSSDAGSYNEQYF. For the CDR3, the DNA is TGTGCCAGCAGCTCGGACGCGGGCTCCTACAATGAGCAGTACTTC.

V and J are TRBV19 and TRBJ1-2; D unclear. Germline loops: CDR1 LNHDA, CDR2 SQIVND (reference sequence). V lost 11 bases and J lost 1, with 26 bases in between. There are 17 residues in the CDR3. Here the CDR3 DNA reads TGTGCCCGTACCCCGATGGAGGGAAGAGGAGGTAACTATGGCTACACCTTC. Translating it yields CARTPMEGRGGNYGYTF.

The J gene is TRBJ2-4, the V gene TRBV10-3; tentatively, D is TRBD2 (5 bases). Germline V lookup: CDR1 ENHRY, CDR2 SYGVKD. The CDR3 contains 14 residues. Deletions cut 6 bases from V and 1 base from J, with 10 bases between. The CDR3 protein is CAIREREAKNIQYF. CDR3 sequence (DNA): TGTGCCATCAGGGAGAGGGAGGCCAAAAACATTCAGTACTTC.

This clonotype came up many times. The V call is TRBV15, the J call TRBJ2-1, with D unresolved. Looked up from germline, CDR1 is LNHNV and CDR2 is YYDKDF (reference sequence). This CDR3 spans 12 amino acids. Trimming took 3 bases from V and 3 from J, leaving 3 bases between them. The CDR3 sequence is CATSSGYNEQFF. CDR3 bases: TGTGCCACCAGCAGCGGCTACAATGAGCAGTTCTTC.

This clonotype was recorded a few times. The chain uses TRBV28 and TRBJ2-7; unclear D gene. CDR3 size: 15 residues. Germline values: CDR1 MDHEN, CDR2 SYDVKM. The V and J ends lost 4 bases and 0 bases respectively, with 13 bases between them. Written as DNA, the CDR3 is TGTGCCAGCAGTTATCCCGCCTCGAGCTCCTACGAGCAGTACTTC. It translates to CASSYPASSSYEQYF.

This clonotype was seen a handful of times. V is TRBV29-1 and J is TRBJ2-5, with 10 bases fitting TRBD1. The CDR3 totals 14 residues. Germline lookup yields CDR1 SQVTM and CDR2 ANQGSEA. The trim removed 4 bases at V and 4 bases at J, leaving 6 bases unmatched. DNA of the CDR3: TGCAGCGTTGCTGTGACAGGGGGCTTAGAGACCCAGTACTTC. This translates into CSVAVTGGLETQYF.

The rearrangement uses TRBV28 and TRBJ2-1, with TRBD2 as a possible D gene (6 bases). V lost 1 base, J lost 12 bases, and 19 bases lay in between. Germline lookup yields CDR1 MDHEN and CDR2 SYDVKM. The CDR3 is 15 residues long. CDR3: CASSLLGGALEGQFF. CDR3 nucleotide sequence: TGTGCCAGCAGTTTATTGGGCGGGGCCCTGGAAGGGCAGTTCTTC.

The V and J genes are TRBV10-2 and TRBJ1-1; D is unresolved. V was clipped by 3 bases and J by 8 bases, with 7 bases between them. This CDR3 has 11 amino acids. Germline-derived CDR1 and CDR2 are WSHSY and SAAADI. The CDR3 DNA reads as TGCGCCAGCAGTGATATGGGGGAAGCTTTCTTT. It is translated as CASSDMGEAFF.

The J gene is TRBJ1-1, the V gene TRBV12-3 or TRBV12-4; D ambiguous. The germline V and J ends were trimmed by 1 base and 7 bases, with 10 bases remaining between them. This CDR3 has 13 amino acids. The CDR3: CASSLGGLLEAFF. The CDR3 nucleotides read TGTGCCAGCAGTTTAGGGGGTCTCCTTGAAGCTTTCTTT.

In this sample, this clonotype turned up once. CDR3 in amino acids: CASSFETGAYGYTF. DNA for the CDR3: TGTGCCAGCAGCTTCGAAACAGGCGCGTATGGCTACACCTTC. This sequence joins TRBV7-9 and TRBJ1-2, with D perhaps TRBD1 (5 bases). The germline V gene has CDR1 SEHNR and CDR2 FQNEAQ (reference sequence). Between the trimmed V and J ends, which lost 3 bases and 5 bases, there was a span of 13 bases. This CDR3 spans 14 amino acids.

In this sample, this clonotype turned up once. The chain carries TRBV12-5 and TRBJ2-3; TRBD1 matches at 7 bases. The CDR3 contains 13 residues. CDR1 is LGHNT, CDR2 FRNRAP, per germline. The V gene end was trimmed by 2 bases and the J gene end by 14 bases; junction bases not matched to a gene: 10. The CDR3 loop is CASGLISGTAPYF. The CDR3 region has the DNA TGTGCTAGTGGTTTGATCTCCGGGACAGCCCCGTATTTT.

In regard to this clonotype: Mismatch with germline at one junction end may stem from a read error. The rearrangement joins TRBV9 to TRBJ2-7; D is uncertain. This CDR3 is built from 10 residues. The germline V gene encodes CDR1 SGDLS and CDR2 YYNGEE. The CDR3 loop is CPVKRLEQYF. CDR3 nucleotide sequence: TGCCCGGTTAAGAGGCTTGAGCAGTACTTC.

The gene calls are TRBV2 and TRBJ2-6; D is perhaps TRBD1 (5 bases). The CDR3 sequence is 16 residues long. Trimming removed 9 bases from V and 0 bases from J, with 15 bases in between. CDR1 is SNHLY, CDR2 FYNNEI, per germline. The CDR3, as DNA: TGTGCCAGTAAGACTGGGGCCGTCTCTGGGGCCAACGTCCTGACTTTC. Translated: CASKTGAVSGANVLTF.

This clonotype was recorded a few times. The genes are TRBV4-3 and TRBJ1-1; D unresolved. Trimming cost V 0 bases and J 4 bases, with 12 bases left between them. Germline assignment: CDR1 LGHNA and CDR2 YSLEER. This CDR3 comprises 15 residues. CDR3 residues: CASSQDLEGGTEAFF. The CDR3 nucleotides are TGCGCCAGCAGCCAAGATCTAGAGGGCGGCACTGAAGCTTTCTTT.

The chain combines TRBV11-2 with TRBJ1-4; TRBD1 is a possible D gene (5 bases). V shed 6 bases and J shed 5 bases, with 16 bases lying between them. CDR3 length equals 15 residues. The germline gives CDR1 SGHAT, CDR2 FQNNGV. This chain's CDR3 is CASSKGSRENEKLFF. The CDR3 bases are TGTGCCAGCAGTAAGGGTTCCAGGGAGAATGAAAAACTGTTTTTT.

The chain is built from TRBV7-2 and TRBJ2-1; 7 bases are a match to TRBD1. Losses at the gene ends were 6 bases for V and 3 bases for J; bases not matched to a gene: 8. The CDR3 length is 15 residues. Per germline, CDR1 SGHTA and CDR2 FQGNSA. The CDR3 loop reads CASSRGQVDYNEQFF. The CDR3 DNA is TGTGCCAGCAGTCGAGGACAGGTCGACTACAATGAGCAGTTCTTC.